Sequencing of this TCR beta chain was carried out in a study of OX40 agonist ivuxolimab in advanced cancers. Clones were read by immunoSEQ multiplex PCR, and TCRdb kept only the in-frame ones, dropping some. The sample comprises about 81,000 clones, 84% of which are singletons, and approximately 7% rests with the top ten. After removal of 6 bases from V and 4 bases from J, the junction contained 2 bases not matched to a gene. This CDR3 has 13 residues. Germline assignment: CDR1 MNHNY and CDR2 SVGAGI (reference sequence). The TCR originated in an adult with an advanced solid tumor such as melanoma, head and neck, liver or kidney cancer. The chain recombines TRBV6-6 with TRBJ2-2; 7 nucleotides align to TRBD1. Specimen: CD4+ or CD8+ T cells sorted from blood, collected in a trial of the OX40 agonist ivuxolimab. For the CDR3, the DNA is TGTGCCAGCAGCCGGGACAGCACCGGGGAGCTGTTTTTT. The encoded protein is CASSRDSTGELFF.